This T cell receptor (beta chain) was captured in a study of OX40 agonist ivuxolimab in advanced cancers. Overall study: In this trial design, patients received ivuxolimab intravenously at 0.01 to 10 mg/kg every 2 weeks. Dose-escalation patients had hepatocellular carcinoma, melanoma, renal cell or head and neck cancer.

Produced via immunoSEQ multiplex PCR; TCRdb's table is partial and in-frame only. The sample lists tens of thousands of clones, approximately 87% occurring once. The V gene's germline CDR1 is SGDLS and CDR2 YYNGEE. The V end was cut by 4 bases, the J end by 1 base, with 17 bases between. The CDR3 totals 16 residues. Study findings and constraints: More expanded clones were seen, on average, in CD8+ T cells than in CD4+.

As concerns this clone: Its target is not known.

Sequencing was performed on CD4+ or CD8+ T cells sorted from blood, taken in a trial of the OX40 agonist ivuxolimab. The clonotype was recovered from an adult with an advanced solid tumor such as melanoma, head and neck, liver or kidney cancer. The chain combines TRBV9 with TRBJ1-2, with no clear D. The CDR3 DNA sequence: TGTGCCAGCAGCCTATCTGCAGGTTTGGGTAACTATGGCTACACCTTC. Protein: CASSLSAGLGNYGYTF.